The 7 T cell receptor beta chains below all came from one sample that was sequenced in a study of identical twins. TCRdb used MiXCR to reprocess the 5' RACE reads, holding one entry per CDR3 protein. The sample yields hundreds of thousands of distinct CDR3 sequences, 11% to 15% seen once. The sample comprised memory (CD45RO+) T cells sorted from blood. These TCRs come from a young woman in good health.

The chain recombines TRBV15 with TRBJ2-5, with 9 bases identical to TRBD1. V shed 1 base and J 1 base; nucleotides not matched to a gene: 7. The V gene's germline CDR1 is LNHNV and CDR2 YYDKDF (reference sequence). The CDR3 runs to 17 residues. The CDR3 DNA reads as TGTGCCACCAGCAGAGTCGGGACAGGGCCCTCCCAAGAGACCCAGTACTTC. Residues: CATSRVGTGPSQETQYF.

This clonotype was picked up a small number of times. The CDR3 bases are TGTGCCAGCAGTAGACAGTCTGCTGGCAATCAGCCCCAGCATTTT. Protein: CASSRQSAGNQPQHF. The gene calls are TRBV6-1 and TRBJ1-5; D is perhaps TRBD1 (5 bases). This CDR3 has 15 amino acids. Trimming left V 5 bases short and J 2 bases short, with 13 bases between. Germline lookup yields CDR1 MNHNS and CDR2 SASEGT.

The chain has TRBV7-2 and TRBJ2-1, with D maybe TRBD2 (6 bases). V gave up 7 bases and J gave up 5 bases, with 18 bases separating them. Germline CDR1 reads SGHTA; CDR2 reads FQGNSA. The CDR3 has 15 residues. Written as DNA, the CDR3 is TGTGCCAGCAACCTCCTCGGGACTGCTGACAATGAGCAGTTCTTC. Encoded protein: CASNLLGTADNEQFF.

The chain recombines TRBV20-1 with TRBJ2-3; D is unclear. Germline V gene lookup returns CDR1 DFQATT and CDR2 SNEGSKA (reference sequence). The CDR3 is made up of 12 amino acids. Trimming stripped 2 bases from V and 2 bases from J, with 5 bases between. The CDR3 nucleotides read TGCAGTGCTAGATGGAACACAGATACGCAGTATTTT. Amino acid sequence: CSARWNTDTQYF.

This chain uses TRBV20-1 with TRBJ1-5, with D hard to call. This CDR3 comprises 15 residues. Germline V gene sequence: CDR1 DFQATT, CDR2 SNEGSKA (reference sequence). The V and J ends lost 3 bases and 4 bases respectively, with 16 bases between them. The CDR3 here is CSASSPGGGNQPQHF. For the CDR3, the DNA is TGCAGTGCTAGTTCCCCAGGCGGCGGAAATCAGCCCCAGCATTTT.

There are a few counts of this clonotype. This CDR3 reads CASSRGVHGAYEKLFF. CDR3 nucleotide sequence: TGTGCCAGCAGCCGGGGGGTGCATGGAGCTTATGAAAAACTGTTTTTT. This chain uses TRBV27 with TRBJ1-4, with TRBD1 as a possible D gene (5 bases). The ends were cut back, 6 bases at V and 6 bases at J, with 20 bases in the middle. The germline V gene encodes CDR1 MNHEY and CDR2 SMNVEV (reference sequence). CDR3 size: 16 residues.

This clonotype was seen at least ten times. This chain uses TRBV7-9 with TRBJ1-6, with 10 positions matching TRBD1. Trimming cost V 5 bases and J 4 bases; bases outside gene matches: 5. The CDR3 runs to 16 residues. Germline V CDR1 and CDR2: SEHNR, FQNEAQ (reference sequence). Written as DNA, the CDR3 is TGTGCCAGCAGCGGACAGGGGGGATTATATAATTCACCCCTCCACTTT. Translated, it gives CASSGQGGLYNSPLHF.